The clone carrying this TCR beta chain was counted at least ten times. Antigen specificity is unknown. The CDR3 length is 11 residues. Trimming took off 4 bases at V and 4 bases at J, with 5 bases between the two ends. The sample originates from a study of blood T cells in healthy people across ages. General study points: More naive CD4+ cells and higher diversity marked long-lived donors relative to aged donors.

Through a sample-barcoded 5' primer and a J-beta primer mix, a second PCR was run for roughly 6 to 11 cycles. Each TCR beta cDNA got a 12-nucleotide random molecular identifier. TCRdb recomputed calls from the 5' RACE reads with MiXCR, one row per CDR3 protein. Counted here are 750,000 to 950,000 distinct CDR3 sequences, roughly 24% occurring once; the ten biggest clones make up approximately 2.9%. This sample was shared with a second study, whose subject was T cells of mothers and their children. From that second work: A few healthy Caucasian mothers served as donors, and their six children did as well.

The sequence was collected from a boy younger than 18 in good health. What was sequenced was blood. The chain is built from TRBV12-3 or TRBV12-4 and TRBJ2-7; D unresolved. DNA for the CDR3: TGTGCCAGCAGTTCCCAGTACGAGCAGTACTTC. Amino acids: CASSSQYEQYF.